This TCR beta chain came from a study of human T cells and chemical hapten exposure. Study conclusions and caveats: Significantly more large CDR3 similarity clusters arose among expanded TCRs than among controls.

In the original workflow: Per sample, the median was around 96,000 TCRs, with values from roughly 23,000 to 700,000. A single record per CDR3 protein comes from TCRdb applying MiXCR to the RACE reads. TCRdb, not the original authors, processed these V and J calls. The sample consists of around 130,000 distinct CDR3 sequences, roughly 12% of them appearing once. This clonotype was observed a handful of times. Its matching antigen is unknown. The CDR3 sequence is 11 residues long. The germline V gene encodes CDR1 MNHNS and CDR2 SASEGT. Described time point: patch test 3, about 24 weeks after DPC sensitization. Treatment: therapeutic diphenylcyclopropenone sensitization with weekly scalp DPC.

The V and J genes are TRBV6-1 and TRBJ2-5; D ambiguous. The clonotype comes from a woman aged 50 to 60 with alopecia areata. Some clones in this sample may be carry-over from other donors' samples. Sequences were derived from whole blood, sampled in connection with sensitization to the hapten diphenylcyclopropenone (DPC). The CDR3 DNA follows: TGTGGAGTTCTGTGGGTAGAGACCCAGTACTTC. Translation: CGVLWVETQYF.